This T cell receptor beta chain emerged from a study of cytomegalovirus exposure and HLA in healthy donors. Study observations and caveats: Apart from CMV serostatus, no immune exposure information was available. A classifier reportedly called cytomegalovirus status with high sensitivity and specificity.

In the case of this clone: Its antigen is unidentified.

This CDR3 region has 14 residues. CDR1 and CDR2 (germline): SEHNR, FQNEAQ (reference sequence). V was trimmed by 5 bases and J by 5 bases, leaving 10 bases between them. PCR used 60 Vbeta primers and 13 Jbeta primers. The table came from immunoSEQ multiplex PCR; TCRdb's copy has only in-frame clones and leaves some out. The repertoire includes about 180,000 clones, roughly 79% of them detected once, and 4% to 5% sits in the top ten. Sequenced input: PBMCs. This TCR was sampled from a young woman in good health and CMV-seropositive. This rearrangement joins TRBV7-9 to TRBJ1-6; D remains ambiguous. The DNA of the CDR3 is TGTGCCAGCAGCCCAGGTATCGATAATTCACCCCTCCACTTT. Its translation: CASSPGIDNSPLHF.